Listed here are 12 T cell receptor beta chains from one sample, sequenced in a study of T cell repertoires in cytomegalovirus infection. TCRdb analysed the reads with MiXCR anew, one entry per CDR3 protein. The sample includes more than 300,000 distinct CDR3 sequences, roughly a third of them seen just once. What these receptors recognize is not known. The specimen was cultured PBMCs, collected from culture after CMV antigen stimulation. The receptors originated from a human donor in good health (CMV status not recorded). Some clones in this sample may be carry-over from other donors' samples.

This clonotype turned up a few times. The V call is TRBV6-1, the J call TRBJ2-5; maybe TRBD1 (5 bases). The germline V and J ends were trimmed by 2 bases and 5 bases, with 9 bases remaining between them. This CDR3 has 13 amino acids. CDR1 is MNHNS, CDR2 SASEGT, per germline. CDR3 sequence reads: CASSEQGRETQYF. The CDR3, as DNA: TGTGCCAGCAGTGAACAGGGTCGGGAGACCCAGTACTTC.

A few counts support this clonotype. The rearrangement uses TRBV12-5 and TRBJ2-3; 7 bases map to TRBD1. The CDR3 consists of 13 residues. Germline V gene lookup returns CDR1 LGHNT and CDR2 FRNRAP. Germline trimming cut 7 bases from V and 4 bases from J; bases unmatched to any gene: 5. CDR3 nucleotides: TGTGCTAGTGTCATACAGGGGTCAGATACGCAGTATTTT. Its protein product is CASVIQGSDTQYF.

The chain employs TRBV24-1 and TRBJ2-1; TRBD2 matches at 11 bases. Unmatched junction bases numbered 9, after V lost 4 bases and J lost 5 bases. CDR1 KGHDR and CDR2 SFDVKD come from the germline V gene. This CDR3 is 17 amino acids long. CDR3 in DNA: TGTGCCACCAGTGACAATAAACTAGCGGGAGTTGACAATGAGCAGTTCTTC. Translation gives CATSDNKLAGVDNEQFF.

The rearrangement links TRBV4-3 to TRBJ2-1; 7 nucleotides align to TRBD2. Germline CDR1 and CDR2: LGHNA and YSLEER. The CDR3 runs to 17 residues. J lost 9 bases, V lost 4 bases, and 18 bases had no gene match. CDR3 nucleotide sequence: TGCGCCAGCAGCCCCCCCATACGAGCGGGATCCCTCGGTGAGCAGTTCTTC. This translates into CASSPPIRAGSLGEQFF.

This clonotype was recorded at least ten times. This sequence joins TRBV4-1 and TRBJ1-1, with unresolved D. Germline CDR1 reads MGHRA; CDR2 reads YSYEKL. V was cut by 1 base and J by 3 bases, with 9 bases left in between. This CDR3 is built from 14 residues. The chain's CDR3 is CASSQGWRDTEAFF. CDR3 in DNA: TGCGCCAGCAGCCAAGGTTGGCGGGACACTGAAGCTTTCTTT.

The V and J genes are TRBV5-1 and TRBJ2-3; D remains unclear. The CDR3 covers 14 residues. Trimming shortened V by 6 bases and J by 2 bases, and 13 bases separated the two germline ends. The germline V gene has CDR1 SGHRS and CDR2 YFSETQ. This CDR3 is CASINDTTTDTQYF. The CDR3 DNA reads as TGCGCCAGCATCAATGACACCACCACAGATACGCAGTATTTT.

The chain combines TRBV20-1 with TRBJ2-7; TRBD2 aligns across 7 bases. Germline loops: CDR1 DFQATT, CDR2 SNEGSKA (reference sequence). This CDR3 has 15 residues. V gave up 0 bases and J gave up 4 bases; unmatched junction bases: 9. CDR3: CSARDMASGNYEQYF. CDR3 bases: TGCAGTGCTAGAGATATGGCTAGCGGAAATTACGAGCAGTACTTC.

With respect to this clonotype: A junction boundary mismatches the germline segment, possibly from a read error. This chain joins TRBV7-6 and TRBJ2-5, with D possibly TRBD2 on 6 matching bases. CDR1 and CDR2 from the germline V gene are SGHVS and FNYEAQ. The CDR3 length is 16 residues. The CDR3 is CASSSGLPLNQETQYF. The DNA of the CDR3 is TGTGCTAGCAGCTCGGGACTCCCACTTAACCAAGAGACCCAGTACTTC.

This clonotype appeared once. J is TRBJ2-1 and V is TRBV6-2 or TRBV6-3; 12 bases are a match to TRBD2. The CDR3 is 16 residues long. Germline values: CDR1 MNHEY, CDR2 SVGEGT. Germline trimming cut 8 bases from V and 2 bases from J; bases unmatched to any gene: 7. This CDR3 reads CASGKASGRAYNEQFF. CDR3 nucleotide sequence: TGTGCCAGCGGAAAAGCTAGCGGGAGGGCCTACAATGAGCAGTTCTTC.

This clonotype was detected ten times or more. The chain carries TRBV7-2 and TRBJ2-7; D perhaps matches TRBD2 (6 bases). This CDR3 has 14 residues. Germline CDR1 is SGHTA and CDR2 is FQGNSA. V lost 1 base, J lost 2 bases, and 9 bases lay in between. The CDR3 reads CASSLDSGPYEQYF. In DNA, the CDR3 is TGTGCCAGCAGCTTAGATAGCGGTCCCTACGAGCAGTACTTC.

This clonotype was observed at least ten times. The gene calls are TRBV7-2 and TRBJ1-1; TRBD1 matches at 7 bases. The germline CDR1 and CDR2 sequences are SGHTA and FQGNSA. V gave up 7 bases and J gave up 4 bases; unmatched junction bases: 9. The CDR3 totals 14 residues. CDR3 nucleotides: TGTGCCAGCACCCTCAACAGGGGTGTCACTGAAGCTTTCTTT. It is translated as CASTLNRGVTEAFF.

J is TRBJ2-3 and V is TRBV7-2; D is unresolved. There are 14 residues in the CDR3. Deletions cut 3 bases from V and 4 bases from J, with 11 bases between. Germline CDR1 is SGHTA and CDR2 is FQGNSA. CDR3 sequence (DNA): TGTGCCAGCAGCTTTACCCGGATGGCAGATACGCAGTATTTT. It encodes CASSFTRMADTQYF.